This is a list of T cell receptor beta chains from one sample in a study of T cell changes during pregnancy in multiple sclerosis. Generated by immunoSEQ multiplex PCR, the TCRdb table keeps only in-frame clones and is missing some. Of approximately 99,000 clones in the sample, approximately 90% were seen once. The sequencing here drew on peripheral blood, taken in the second trimester of pregnancy. The receptors originated from a female donor in good health, enrolled as a control in a pregnancy study. The CDR3 runs from the conserved cysteine through the conserved F or W. The order of the fields is J gene, V gene, CDR3 protein.

j_gene: TRBJ2-7
v_gene: TRBV10-2
CDR3aa: CASRWTGVGEQYF

j_gene: TRBJ1-2
v_gene: TRBV9
CDR3aa: CASSVSRGANYGYTF

j_gene: TRBJ2-4
v_gene: TRBV28
CDR3aa: CASSPVVTSGSAAKNIQYF

j_gene: TRBJ2-1
v_gene: TRBV5-1
CDR3aa: CASSLDRRYNEQFF

j_gene: TRBJ2-7
v_gene: TRBV5-1
CDR3aa: CASSLRQGASGEQYF

j_gene: TRBJ2-3
v_gene: TRBV10-3
CDR3aa: CATLPTGGRTDTQYF

j_gene: TRBJ1-1
v_gene: TRBV5-1
CDR3aa: CASRQGSQAFF

j_gene: TRBJ1-2
v_gene: TRBV19
CDR3aa: CASSFDAGSIDGYTF

j_gene: TRBJ2-3
v_gene: TRBV19
CDR3aa: CASSTGTSGTDTQYF

j_gene: TRBJ1-2
v_gene: TRBV20-1
CDR3aa: CRGGTNYGYTF

j_gene: TRBJ2-1
v_gene: TRBV4-3
CDR3aa: CASSQGVGASGRARNEQFF

j_gene: TRBJ2-1
v_gene: TRBV5-6
CDR3aa: CASSQLAGSFYNEQFF

j_gene: TRBJ1-4
v_gene: TRBV2
CDR3aa: CASRIQATKNEKLFF

j_gene: TRBJ2-2
v_gene: TRBV6-1
CDR3aa: CASSLQANTGELFF

j_gene: TRBJ1-4
v_gene: TRBV25-1
CDR3aa: CASSEYGTGDAPVGKLFF